A selection of T cell receptor beta chains follows, all from one sample in a study of blood T cell repertoires in COVID-19. Only in-frame clones appear in the TCRdb table, and some are missing; sequencing was by immunoSEQ multiplex PCR. The sample has roughly 91,000 clones; more than 75% are singletons. Material for sequencing was peripheral blood. The receptors here all came from a man between 65 and 85 years old with acute or convalescent COVID-19. Both conserved end residues are trimmed from each CDR3. D genes are given only for firm matches.

V gene: TRBV6-2/TRBV6-3; D gene: TRBD1; CDR3 protein: ASSYSSRGPREQY
V gene: TRBV5-6; D gene: .; CDR3 protein: ASSLAGVSEAF
V gene: TRBV12-3/TRBV12-4; D gene: .; CDR3 protein: ASSFDTGNTIY
V gene: TRBV4-1; D gene: TRBD1; CDR3 protein: ASSQVAGGVYEQY
V gene: TRBV19; D gene: TRBD1; CDR3 protein: ASSTDLTSGTAGDQPQH
V gene: TRBV12-3/TRBV12-4; D gene: .; CDR3 protein: ASSVIRGNEQF
V gene: TRBV15; D gene: .; CDR3 protein: ATSTQGTGELF
V gene: TRBV3-1/TRBV3-2; D gene: .; CDR3 protein: ASSQSTAGIQY
V gene: TRBV5-1; D gene: TRBD2; CDR3 protein: ASSSGLAGGYTDTQY
V gene: TRBV27; D gene: TRBD1; CDR3 protein: ASSFRGGWDGYT